The clone carrying this T cell receptor (beta chain) has a count of ten or more. From RNA transcripts, TCR beta CDR3 regions were amplified. In the first-round RT-PCR of the TCR CDR3, the HTBI primer set was used. TCRdb re-called the multiplex PCR reads through MiXCR, storing one row per CDR3 protein. The data show hundreds of thousands of distinct CDR3 sequences, about 15% seen once. The entry originates in a study of T cells in Graves' hyperthyroidism and ophthalmopathy. The CDR3 runs to 15 residues. Germline loops: CDR1 PRHDT, CDR2 FYEKMQ (reference sequence). The junction had 8 bases not matched to a gene; V was cut back by 7 bases and J by 0 bases.

The V and J genes are TRBV13 and TRBJ2-7; TRBD1 matches at 8 bases. The receptor was isolated from a man aged 18-30 years with Graves' ophthalmopathy. Input material: blood. The CDR3: CASTSGGSLSYEQYF. CDR3 bases: TGTGCCAGCACCTCAGGGGGCTCCCTCTCCTACGAGCAGTACTTC.